One and the same sample provided the 13 T cell receptor beta chains below, sequenced in a study of radiation and T cells in renal cell carcinoma. Data came from immunoSEQ multiplex PCR; TCRdb stores just in-frame clones and leaves some out. The sample records 150,000 to 190,000 clones, about 91% being singletons. Time point noted: blood 2 weeks post-SBRT. Sample treatment: 15 Gy SBRT to primary tumor, nephrectomy 4 weeks later. The material sequenced was blood, taken from a patient whose treatment included radiotherapy and nephrectomy. All receptors come from a woman aged 50 to 60 with renal cell carcinoma.

This chain connects TRBV6-1 to TRBJ1-2; possible D gene TRBD1, 5 bases. The CDR3 is 15 amino acids. Germline lookup yields CDR1 MNHNS and CDR2 SASEGT. The V end lost 0 bases, the J end lost 3 bases, and 11 bases lay between the germline ends. Here the CDR3 DNA reads TGTGCCAGCAGTGAAGCGCGGGGGGACCACTATGGCTACACCTTC. Translated: CASSEARGDHYGYTF.

The chain has TRBV7-9 and TRBJ2-3; D may match TRBD1 or TRBD2 (5 bases each). Germline-derived CDR1 and CDR2 are SEHNR and FQNEAQ (reference sequence). This CDR3 contains 14 residues. With 1 base removed from V and 6 bases from J, the gap between germline ends came to 11 bases. CDR3 sequence: CASSLVGERDTQYF. CDR3 sequence (DNA): TGTGCCAGCAGCTTAGTGGGGGAGAGGGATACGCAGTATTTT. The full variable domain, in which reference TRBV7-9 and TRBJ2-3 provide the parts outside the CDR3, is DTGVSQNPRHKITKRGQNVTFRCDPISEHNRLYWYRQTLGQGPEFLTYFQNEAQLEKSRLLSDRFSAERPKGSFSTLEIQRTEQGDSAMYLCASSLVGERDTQYFGPGTRLTVL.

A remark on this clone: The germline gene is not matched at one end of the junction; a read error may be the cause. This chain links TRBV5-6 with TRBJ2-2; 10 positions agree with TRBD1. Germline assignment: CDR1 SGHDT and CDR2 YYEEEE. This CDR3 comprises 16 residues. CDR3 loop: CASSLAGTGVNRGAVF. The CDR3 DNA follows: TGTGCCAGCAGCTTGGCAGGGACAGGGGTCAACCGGGGAGCTGTTTTT.

This chain connects TRBV30 to TRBJ2-5, with 7 bases that match TRBD1. There are 15 residues in the CDR3. Germline CDR1 is GTSNPN and CDR2 is SVGIG (reference sequence). The junction had 9 bases not matched to a gene; V was cut back by 3 bases and J by 2 bases. The CDR3, as DNA: TGTGCCTGGAGACAAAACAGGGGTATACAAGAGACCCAGTACTTC. It is translated as CAWRQNRGIQETQYF.

This clone was seen a few times. The chain is built from TRBV30 and TRBJ1-4, with D perhaps matching TRBD1 (5 bases). Trimming removed 4 bases at V and 10 bases at J, with 10 bases between. Germline CDR1 GTSNPN, CDR2 SVGIG (reference sequence). CDR3 length: 11 residues. CDR3 loop: CAWTSGGKLFF. DNA of the CDR3: TGTGCCTGGACCTCCGGGGGAAAACTGTTTTTT.

The genes are TRBV7-9 and TRBJ2-3; 8 bases match TRBD1. V shed 5 bases, J shed 14 bases, and the junction held 9 bases outside the gene matches. Germline CDR1 and CDR2: SEHNR and FQNEAQ (reference sequence). The CDR3 has 12 amino acids. The CDR3 region has the DNA TGTGCCAGCAGCCCCCCGCAGGGGGCGGCGTATTTT. Translated, it gives CASSPPQGAAYF.

This chain links TRBV7-9 with TRBJ1-1; D gene ambiguous. CDR1 is SEHNR, CDR2 FQNEAQ, per germline (reference sequence). This CDR3 spans 12 amino acids. V dropped 3 bases and J dropped 4 bases, with 6 bases sitting between them. The CDR3 DNA follows: TGTGCCAGCAGCTTCACAACCACTGAAGCTTTCTTT. This codes for CASSFTTTEAFF.

CDR3 bases: TGTGCCAGTAACCCCCCGGGGGCGAGAAACACCATATATTTT. Encoded protein: CASNPPGARNTIYF. The genes are TRBV19 and TRBJ1-3; D possibly corresponds to TRBD1 (6 bases). The germline gives CDR1 LNHDA, CDR2 SQIVND (reference sequence). This CDR3 is 14 amino acids long. Trimming took off 7 bases at V and 5 bases at J, with 15 bases between the two ends.

The chain uses TRBV10-1 and TRBJ2-1; D is possibly TRBD2 (5 bases). CDR3 length: 15 amino acids. V was pared by 0 bases and J by 8 bases, with 14 bases between. CDR1 is WNHNN and CDR2 is SYGVQD in the germline V gene (reference sequence). As DNA, the CDR3 is TGCGCCAGCAGTGAGTCCGGGATTTTCACTGATGAGCAGTTCTTC. Protein product: CASSESGIFTDEQFF.

The genes are TRBV27 and TRBJ2-5; tentative D call: TRBD2 (5 bases). Deletions cut 3 bases from V and 7 bases from J, with 15 bases between. Germline CDR1 reads MNHEY; CDR2 reads SMNVEV (reference sequence). This CDR3 contains 14 residues. As DNA, the CDR3 is TGTGCCAGCAGTTTTTCGGGATACCGGGGGACCCAGTACTTC. Amino acid sequence: CASSFSGYRGTQYF.

V gene TRBV5-1 combines with J gene TRBJ2-2; D is unresolved. Germline CDR1 and CDR2: SGHRS and YFSETQ. The CDR3 totals 18 residues. Between the trimmed V and J ends, which lost 4 bases and 0 bases, there was a span of 19 bases. CDR3 sequence: CASSPRTLSYANTGELFF. For the CDR3, the DNA is TGCGCCAGCAGCCCACGCACCCTGTCGTACGCGAACACCGGGGAGCTGTTTTTT.

This chain joins TRBV5-6 and TRBJ2-1, with 9 bases aligning to TRBD2. This CDR3 is 16 amino acids long. Germline V gives CDR1 SGHDT, CDR2 YYEEEE. V shed 4 bases and J 8 bases; nucleotides not matched to a gene: 13. The DNA of the CDR3 is TGTGCCAGCAGCCCAACGCCGGGACTAGCATTCGATGAGCAGTTCTTC. Translated, it gives CASSPTPGLAFDEQFF.

The genes are TRBV4-3 and TRBJ1-1; 7 bases line up with TRBD1. V lost 3 bases and J lost 1; bases outside the gene matches: 5. The CDR3 is 15 residues long. Germline V CDR1 and CDR2: LGHNA, YSLEER. The CDR3 bases are TGCGCCAGCAGCCAGGACAGGAAACCGAACACTGAAGCTTTCTTT. This sequence encodes CASSQDRKPNTEAFF.